In its sample, the clone carrying this T cell receptor beta chain was seen a few times. Its antigen is as yet unknown. It was RNA transcripts that yielded the amplified TCR beta CDR3 regions. An initial round of RT-PCR targeting the TCR CDR3 relied on the HTBI primer set. TCRdb called the multiplex PCR reads again in MiXCR, with one record for every CDR3 protein. The sample has 490,000 or so distinct CDR3 sequences; 15% to 20% are singletons. These data originate in a study of T cells in Graves' hyperthyroidism and ophthalmopathy. Study outcomes and limitations: Ophthalmopathy was told apart from stable hyperthyroidism by a 13 V-J model.

Uncontrolled infection, other autoimmune disease, pregnancy or lactation disqualified patients from enrolment. The PBMCs were taken from under 12 ml of fresh peripheral blood. Trimming took 5 bases from V and 1 from J, leaving 14 bases between them. CDR3 length equals 15 residues. CDR1 and CDR2 from the germline V gene are SNHLY and FYNNEI. The chain joins TRBV2 to TRBJ1-2, with D unresolved. This sequence originates from a man aged 35-49 years with Graves' ophthalmopathy. The sample was blood. The CDR3 protein is CASSRTLDGNYGYTF. Here the CDR3 DNA reads TGTGCCAGCAGTCGGACTCTAGATGGTAACTATGGCTACACCTTC.